This paragraph reports one TCR beta chain. Compared with germline, one end of the junction differs, possibly owing to a read error. Study processing details: The authors estimated nucleated cell counts from reference gene primer amplification. Some clones are missing from TCRdb's copy, which holds only in-frame ones; the method was immunoSEQ multiplex PCR. V, J and clone size were drawn from that table, and D and trimming were deduced from the DNA. The data hold around 440,000 clones, with more than 70% observed a single time. Per germline, CDR1 MDHEN and CDR2 SYDVKM. The CDR3 is 15 amino acids. The data are from a study of blood T cell repertoires in COVID-19. Study in general: Specimens from acute and convalescent COVID-19 originated in the United States, Italy and Spain.

The origin of this receptor is a woman in her forties or fifties with COVID-19, enrolled during active disease. The material sequenced was peripheral blood. The rearrangement links TRBV28 to TRBJ2-3; a possible D gene is TRBD1 (5 bases). CDR3 in amino acids: CASSLTTSRVDAQYF. DNA of the CDR3: TGTGCCAGCAGTTTAACGACTTCCAGGGTAGATGCGCAGTATTTT. The variable domain in full, completed from reference TRBV28 and TRBJ2-3, reads DVKVTQSSRYLVKRTGEKVFLECVQDMDHENMFWYRQDPGLGLRLIYFSYDVKMKEKGDIPEGYSVSREKKERFSLILESASTNQTSMYLCASSLTTSRVDAQYFGPGTRLTVL.